This TCR beta chain was sequenced in a study of T cell repertoires in cytomegalovirus infection. Study in general: Matching HLA type and CMV infection were both indicated by public TCR beta signatures.

This clonotype was seen ten or more times. Its cognate antigen is unknown. Study-wide results and limits: Identification of carriers of CMV plus the relevant HLA was achieved through cumulative public TCR beta family frequency. In two of eight donors, the top clonotype was HLA-C-restricted CMV-specific.

Via MiXCR, TCRdb re-called the reads, giving one row per CDR3 protein. The table includes approximately 750,000 distinct CDR3 sequences, under 40% detected once. The sequencing sample was made of PBMCs. The clonotype was recovered from a human donor in good health (CMV status not recorded). Some clones in this sample may be carry-over from other donors' samples.

The DNA for the CDR3 is TGTGCCAGCAGCCCTCCAGTTGGAGATACGCAGTATTTT. Translated, it gives CASSPPVGDTQYF. This chain links TRBV7-2 with TRBJ2-3; D is uncertain. The CDR3 has 13 amino acids. V was shortened by 5 bases and J by 5 bases, with 11 bases between the two germline ends. Germline values: CDR1 SGHTA, CDR2 FQGNSA.